This TCR beta chain was documented in a study of sequential checkpoint blockade in melanoma (dated by TCRdb to the late 2010s). Background on the whole study: Patients were randomized 1:1 to first-line nivolumab followed by ipilimumab (arm A) or ipilimumab followed by nivolumab (arm B). Maintenance nivolumab came after each of the two trial sequences. The paper as a whole reports these results and caveats: The response-prediction model combining TCR metrics and mutation burden needs validation in larger, independent patient cohorts.

The treatment or condition label, read with the paper, signifies: randomized to nivolumab then ipilimumab (arm A) or the reverse (arm B). No trial patient had received prior DNA-damaging chemotherapy. A FACS Aria II flow cytometer was used to sort live CD3+CD8+ cells that were negative for CD19 and CD56 from thawed PBMCs. Samples were obtained from patients with melanoma enrolled in CheckMate 064, a randomized, open-label phase II trial of sequential checkpoint blockade. Peripheral blood mononuclear cells were collected by leukapheresis, purified with Ficoll-Paque, and frozen in human serum with approximately 10% DMSO. Immediately after sorting, the purity of the sorted blood CD3+CD8+ cells was confirmed to be >98%, and DNA was then extracted. Points on this clone: The antigen it binds to is not known. One base away there is no much larger clone; base qualities are not given.

TCRbeta CDR3 regions were immunosequenced from genomic DNA with the immunoSEQ Assay. Before high-throughput sequencing, the genomic DNA was amplified using bias-controlled multiplex PCR. Turning to the authors' computational methods: To quantify the absolute abundance of each unique TCRbeta CDR3 region, the sequences were collapsed and filtered. Clonality, defined as 1 minus Pielou's evenness, was calculated using productive rearrangements only. A previously published method was used to identify clones whose frequencies were significantly greater in on-treatment samples than in baseline samples. Not all clones reach the TCRdb copy of this immuneACCESS table, which keeps in-frame sequences only. Checked studies attribute under half of the gap to unresolved V genes and leave the rest unexplained. V and J calls and clone size are given by that table; D and trimming were obtained from the DNA. In this sample the table shows under 20,000 clones, about 83% of which occur a single time. The ten largest clones add up to about 40% of the sample.

The cysteine opens and the phenylalanine closes a CDR3 of 15 amino acids. CDR3 DNA is the only sequence kept; it has 45 bases, read in frame from the first base. CDR1 and CDR2 (MGHRA, YSYEKL) derive from the germline V gene. Trimming removed 6 bases from V and 0 bases from J, leaving 13 bases between the germline ends. The chain is assembled from TRBV4-1 and TRBJ2-3; no D gene call is confident. The material sequenced was CD8+ T cells sorted from blood (inferred from file names), taken from a patient given nivolumab and ipilimumab in sequence. This receptor was identified in a human donor with melanoma. The DNA sequence is as follows: TGCGCCAGCAGTTCCTCTGCAGGAAGCACAGATACGCAGTATTTT. This codes for CASSSSAGSTDTQYF.